This T cell receptor beta chain was identified during a study of blood T cell repertoires in COVID-19. The wider study: From the United States, Italy and Spain came samples of acute and convalescent COVID-19. PBMCs, B-cell-depleted T cells, or T cells provided the cDNA or gDNA that made up the material.

Libraries were prepared by immunoSEQ multiplex PCR; TCRdb keeps only in-frame clonotypes and omits some of them. The data hold under 250,000 clones, with 88% observed a single time. CDR1 is SGDLS, CDR2 YYNGEE, per germline. The CDR3 runs to 14 residues. Trimming pared 3 bases from V and 4 bases from J, leaving 8 bases between. The receptor's source is a woman aged 55-70 years with acute or convalescent COVID-19. The sequenced material came from peripheral blood. The chain is built from TRBV9 and TRBJ2-6; no reliable D call. CDR3 DNA: TGTGCCAGCAGCGCCGCCACAGGGGCCAACGTCCTGACTTTC. It is translated as CASSAATGANVLTF.